This T cell receptor (beta chain) was obtained from a study of control samples from healthy donors and cancer patients. The germline V gene encodes CDR1 MNHEY and CDR2 SMNVEV (reference sequence). The CDR3 totals 18 residues. Germline trimming cut 6 bases from V and 7 bases from J; bases unmatched to any gene: 18. This clone was counted a single time. Clones were read by immunoSEQ multiplex PCR, and TCRdb kept only the in-frame ones, dropping some. The data contain around 84,000 clones, 75% to 95% of them singletons. The specimen sequenced was blood. This clonotype was obtained from a man aged 30-40 years in good health. The chain uses TRBV27 and TRBJ1-6; 7 positions match TRBD1. The DNA of the CDR3 is TGTGCCAGCAGCTCAGGACAGGAGGGCATAGGTTTGAATTCACCCCTCCACTTT. Translation gives CASSSGQEGIGLNSPLHF.